Given below is one TCR beta chain in context. Some clones are missing from TCRdb's copy, which holds only in-frame ones; the method was immunoSEQ multiplex PCR. This sample has 200,000 to 250,000 clones, with just over 90% found just once. This sample was taken from a study of cytomegalovirus exposure and HLA in healthy donors. The V segment lost 3 bases and the J segment 1 base; nucleotides outside the gene matches: 9. Germline CDR1 MGHDK, CDR2 SYGVNS. CDR3 length: 16 amino acids. The genes are TRBV25-1 and TRBJ2-7, with 7 positions matching TRBD1. The sample consisted of PBMCs. The TCR comes from a woman under 30 in good health and CMV-seronegative. Here the CDR3 reads CASSDRRQGRSYEQYF. In DNA form, the CDR3 reads TGTGCCAGCAGTGACCGAAGACAGGGAAGGTCCTACGAGCAGTACTTC.